Following are 4 T cell receptor beta chains from one sample sequenced in a study of blood T cells in healthy people across ages. Sample-barcoded 5' priming and a J-beta primer mix drove a second PCR of 7 to 11 cycles. One entry per CDR3 protein, called by TCRdb with MiXCR from the 5' RACE reads. The sample lists over 1.5 million distinct CDR3 sequences; roughly 50% were seen once. Input material: blood. The receptors were sampled from a woman aged 40 to 50 in good health.

CDR3 in amino acids: CASSSYWESSGNTIYF. Here the CDR3 DNA reads TGTGCCAGCAGTTCATATTGGGAAAGCTCTGGAAACACCATATATTTT. The V and J genes are TRBV28 and TRBJ1-3; D unclear. The CDR3 spans 16 residues. The germline CDR1 and CDR2 sequences are MDHEN and SYDVKM. Trimming took 4 bases from V and 0 from J, leaving 13 bases between them.

This clonotype was observed a handful of times. The chain has TRBV20-1 and TRBJ2-1, with D possibly TRBD2 on 6 matching bases. The length of the CDR3 is 16 residues. Trimming removed 0 bases at V and 4 bases at J, with 16 bases between. Per germline, CDR1 DFQATT and CDR2 SNEGSKA (reference sequence). The CDR3 DNA sequence: TGCAGTGCTAGAGACCGGGACTGGATAATTTACAATGAGCAGTTCTTC. Amino acid sequence: CSARDRDWIIYNEQFF.

This chain uses TRBV13 with TRBJ2-6; D gene ambiguous. Trimming removed 0 bases from V and 4 bases from J, with 7 bases in between. The CDR3 has 15 amino acids. CDR1 is PRHDT and CDR2 is FYEKMQ in the germline V gene (reference sequence). CDR3 sequence reads: CASSLGNAGANVLTF. The CDR3 coding sequence is TGTGCCAGCAGCTTAGGTAATGCAGGGGCCAACGTCCTGACTTTC.

The sample holds a few counts of this clonotype. The V and J genes are TRBV9 and TRBJ1-2; no reliable D call. Germline lookup yields CDR1 SGDLS and CDR2 YYNGEE. The V end was cut by 3 bases, the J end by 6 bases, with 12 bases between. The CDR3 consists of 13 residues. As DNA, the CDR3 is TGTGCCAGCAGCGAGGACGTCGGTCATGGCTACACCTTC. Residues: CASSEDVGHGYTF.